The 12 T cell receptor beta chains given below trace back to one sample, sequenced in a study of PD-1 blockade in classical Hodgkin lymphoma (TCRdb year 2020). Taken with the paper, the label for time point translates to: cycle 2 day 1 (C2D1) of nivolumab. All trial patients had relapsed after autologous stem cell transplantation, with cohorts A, B and C differing in prior brentuximab vedotin exposure. The library was obtained by the immunoSEQ multiplex PCR assay. Sourced from immuneACCESS, this table was stored by TCRdb with only in-frame sequences that have V and J called. A share of the clones is absent; for the studies checked, an unresolved V gene accounts for under half, and the remainder has no known explanation. This sample comprises some 22,000 clones, roughly 75% of them detected only once. Of the sample, 17% falls within the top ten clones. This specimen consisted of peripheral blood mononuclear cells (PBMCs), obtained before the second cycle of nivolumab. Receptors were obtained from a human donor with classical Hodgkin lymphoma.

The rearrangement links TRBV11-2 to TRBJ2-7; TRBD2 matches at 11 bases. This CDR3 is built from 17 residues. The ends lost 3 bases at V and 5 bases at J; junction bases unmatched: 12. Per germline, CDR1 SGHAT and CDR2 FQNNGV. Here the CDR3 DNA reads TGTGCCAGCAGCTTTGGGGCCCCCCTAGCGGGGGGTGACGAGCAGTACGTC. This translates into CASSFGAPLAGGDEQYV.

Concerning this clone: One end of the junction does not line up with germline, which may come from a read error. This chain joins TRBV5-4 and TRBJ1-2; TRBD1 matches at 8 bases. Germline V gives CDR1 SGHNT, CDR2 YYREEE (reference sequence). The CDR3 consists of 13 residues. In DNA, the CDR3 is TGCGCCAGCAGCACACAGGGGGGAGATGGCTACACCTTC. Protein product: CASSTQGGDGYTF.

The chain employs TRBV7-2 and TRBJ2-7, with no clear D. Germline V gene sequence: CDR1 SGHTA, CDR2 FQGNSA. Trimming removed 1 base at V and 4 bases at J, with 11 bases between. The CDR3 is made up of 14 amino acids. The CDR3 coding sequence is TGTGCCAGCAGCTTAGGTTGGTTGGGTTACGAGCAGTACGTC. It encodes CASSLGWLGYEQYV.

The chain employs TRBV5-4 and TRBJ2-5, with a weak D call TRBD2 (5 bases). Trimming pared 2 bases from V and 2 bases from J, leaving 10 bases between. This CDR3 is built from 14 residues. In germline, CDR1 is SGHNT, CDR2 YYREEE (reference sequence). In DNA, the CDR3 is TGTGCCAGCAGCTTAAGGGCGGGTCAAGAGACCCAGTACTTC. As protein: CASSLRAGQETQYF.

This clone was seen a few times. V is TRBV6-5 and J is TRBJ2-2, with 7 bases fitting TRBD1. This CDR3 contains 13 residues. The V gene end was trimmed by 5 bases and the J gene end by 6 bases; junction bases not matched to a gene: 3. From germline, CDR1 is MNHEY and CDR2 SVGAGI. This CDR3 reads CASSDRAAGELFF. DNA of the CDR3: TGTGCCAGCAGTGACAGGGCGGCCGGGGAGCTGTTTTTT.

The CDR3 DNA is TGCGCCAGCAGCCAAAGGGAGGGCCGGGAGCAGTACTTC. Translated, it gives CASSQREGREQYF. The chain uses TRBV4-3 and TRBJ2-7; 7 bases fit TRBD2. With V trimmed by 2 bases and J by 7 bases, 5 bases remained unmatched. The germline V gene has CDR1 LGHNA and CDR2 YSLEER. The CDR3 runs to 13 residues.

The V gene is TRBV25-1, the J gene TRBJ1-6, with 7 bases matching TRBD1. The CDR3 runs to 13 residues. V lost 3 bases, J lost 9 bases, and 2 bases stayed unmatched. From germline, CDR1 is MGHDK and CDR2 SYGVNS. The CDR3 bases are TGTGCCAGCAGTGATACAGGGGTTTCACCCCTCCACTTT. Translated: CASSDTGVSPLHF.

The J gene is TRBJ2-3, the V gene TRBV2; 8 bases are a match to TRBD2. J was trimmed by 6 bases and V by 4 bases; bases with no gene match: 3. This CDR3 has 13 amino acids. Germline V gene data show CDR1 as SNHLY and CDR2 as FYNNEI. The DNA for the CDR3 is TGTGCCAGCAGTGGGGGGACTAGGGATACGCAGTATTTT. As protein: CASSGGTRDTQYF.

This chain links TRBV4-1 with TRBJ1-5; D is perhaps TRBD1 (5 bases). V gave up 2 bases and J gave up 2 bases, with 10 bases separating them. CDR3 length: 15 residues. The germline CDR1 and CDR2 sequences are MGHRA and YSYEKL. DNA of the CDR3: TGCGCCAGCAGCCAAAATACAGGTGGCAATCAGCCCCAGCATTTT. Translation gives CASSQNTGGNQPQHF.

The chain carries TRBV5-1 and TRBJ2-5; possible D gene TRBD1, 7 bases. The CDR3 covers 14 residues. With 7 bases removed from V and 2 bases from J, the gap between germline ends came to 15 bases. Germline loops: CDR1 SGHRS, CDR2 YFSETQ. The CDR3 DNA reads as TGCGCCAGCCGCCGCGGGACAGATCAAGAGACCCAGTACTTC. Its translation: CASRRGTDQETQYF.

In this sample, this clone turned up once. The V gene is TRBV7-9, the J gene TRBJ2-2, with D maybe TRBD2 (6 bases). The germline V and J ends were trimmed by 3 bases and 4 bases, with 12 bases remaining between them. This CDR3 spans 15 amino acids. Germline CDR1 reads SEHNR; CDR2 reads FQNEAQ (reference sequence). The CDR3 protein is CASSFGGTGTGELFF. The CDR3, as DNA: TGTGCCAGCAGCTTCGGAGGGACGGGCACCGGGGAGCTGTTTTTT.

The chain recombines TRBV6-6 with TRBJ1-3, with D possibly TRBD1 on 5 matching bases. Germline V lookup: CDR1 MNHNY, CDR2 SVGAGI (reference sequence). Trimming took off 7 bases at V and 4 bases at J, with 14 bases between the two ends. The CDR3 runs to 14 residues. As DNA, the CDR3 is TGTGCCAGCAAGTCAGGAGGGGACGGAAACACCATATATTTT. Translation: CASKSGGDGNTIYF.